This is a list of T cell receptor beta chains from one sample in a study of a mutant IDH1 vaccine in newly diagnosed glioma. Profiling relied on immunoSEQ multiplex PCR, and the TCRdb table lists in-frame clones only, not all of them. The sample has about 30,000 clones; about four fifths are singletons. The sample in question was PBMCs, obtained from a glioma patient treated with radiotherapy, temozolomide or both. The receptor source for this set is a man aged 25 to 40 with glioma. The CDR3 runs from the conserved cysteine through the conserved F or W. The D gene is left open where the match is weak. Clone sizes are given selectively: once, few, many, or a class where the clone is expanded.

j_call clone_size v_call d_call cdr3_aa cdr3_nt
TRBJ1-2 - TRBV2 - CASSENRDYGYTF TGTGCCAGCAGTGAAAACAGAGACTATGGCTACACCTTC
TRBJ2-7 - TRBV13 - CASSPRDTGSEQYF TGTGCCAGCAGCCCACGGGACACGGGCTCTGAGCAGTACTTC
TRBJ2-1 - TRBV7-9 - CASSPESWPYNEQFF TGTGCCAGCAGCCCTGAGTCTTGGCCCTACAATGAGCAGTTCTTC
TRBJ2-1 - TRBV4-3 TRBD2 CASSQDSGGGGAYNEQFF TGCGCCAGCAGCCAAGATTCGGGAGGCGGGGGGGCCTACAATGAGCAGTTCTTC
TRBJ1-2 - TRBV4-2 - CASSQDLDSVRNYGYTF TGTGCCAGCAGCCAAGATCTCGATTCGGTCAGGAACTATGGCTACACCTTC
TRBJ2-2 - TRBV29-1 - CSVRDGNTGELFF TGCAGCGTACGGGACGGGAACACCGGGGAGCTGTTTTTT
TRBJ1-5 - TRBV7-2 - CASSLHDISNQPQHF TGTGCCAGCAGCTTACACGATATAAGCAATCAGCCCCAGCATTTT
TRBJ1-2 - TRBV30 TRBD1 CAWIGQDDYGYTF TGTGCCTGGATCGGACAGGACGACTATGGCTACACCTTC
TRBJ2-1 - TRBV29-1 TRBD2 CSGGRGLYNEQFF TGCAGCGGGGGGAGGGGACTATACAATGAGCAGTTCTTC
TRBJ2-5 few TRBV7-8 TRBD2 CASSSTSSGRKETQYF TGTGCCAGCAGCTCGACCTCTAGCGGGAGAAAAGAGACCCAGTACTTC
TRBJ2-1 - TRBV5-1 - CASSATVDNEQFF TGCGCCAGCAGCGCGACTGTAGACAATGAGCAGTTCTTC
TRBJ2-2 - TRBV2 - CASSEIRQTTGELFF TGTGCCAGCAGTGAAATAAGGCAGACCACCGGGGAGCTGTTTTTT
TRBJ1-5 - TRBV19 - CASSSGGGYSNQPQHF TGTGCCAGTAGTTCGGGAGGAGGATATAGCAATCAGCCCCAGCATTTT
TRBJ1-2 - TRBV7-9 TRBD1 CASSPTEGQLYGYTF TGTGCCAGCAGCCCAACCGAGGGACAGCTCTATGGCTACACCTTC
TRBJ1-2 - TRBV27 - CASSGNWGSDGYTF TGTGCCAGCAGCGGAAACTGGGGGTCTGATGGCTACACCTTC
TRBJ1-3 few TRBV4-1 - CASSPLPGSENTIYF TGCGCCAGCAGCCCTCTGCCAGGGAGTGAAAACACCATATATTTT
TRBJ1-2 - TRBV5-1 - CASSSDPEGGYTF TGCGCCAGCAGCTCTGACCCAGAAGGTGGCTACACCTTC
TRBJ1-5 - TRBV11-2 TRBD1 CASSIGQGYSNQPQHF TGTGCCAGCAGCATCGGACAGGGTTATAGCAATCAGCCCCAGCATTTT
TRBJ1-1 - TRBV5-5 TRBD1 CASSLQAGQENTEAFF TGTGCCAGCAGCTTGCAAGCGGGACAGGAGAACACTGAAGCTTTCTTT
TRBJ2-3 - TRBV4-1 - CASSQGRLATGGTQYF TGCGCCAGCAGCCAAGGGAGGCTAGCGACGGGTGGCACGCAGTATTTT
TRBJ1-1 - TRBV7-9 - CASSLEGAAVEAFF TGTGCCAGCAGCTTAGAAGGCGCGGCGGTTGAAGCTTTCTTT
TRBJ2-1 - TRBV30 TRBD2 CAWSIGGVNEQFF TGTGCCTGGAGTATTGGGGGGGTCAATGAGCAGTTCTTC
TRBJ2-1 - TRBV13 - CASSLTVTLVPNEQFF TGTGCCAGCAGCTTAACAGTTACCTTAGTCCCCAATGAGCAGTTCTTC
TRBJ2-1 - TRBV13 - CASSPERGGYNEQFF TGTGCCAGCAGTCCGGAGAGGGGGGGTTACAATGAGCAGTTCTTC
TRBJ2-6 - TRBV10-3 TRBD1 CAISVGDRSSGANVLTF TGTGCCATCAGTGTGGGGGACAGAAGCTCTGGGGCCAACGTCCTGACTTTC
TRBJ2-2 few TRBV5-1 - CASSLASNRPNTGELFF TGCGCCAGCAGCTTGGCTTCCAACAGACCGAACACCGGGGAGCTGTTTTTT
TRBJ2-7 - TRBV7-2 - CASSLSSGFTSYEQYF TGTGCCAGCAGCTTATCTTCAGGCTTCACATCCTACGAGCAGTACTTC
TRBJ1-6 few TRBV4-1 TRBD1 CASSPTPGQYNSPLHF TGCGCCAGCAGCCCCACTCCGGGACAGTATAATTCACCCCTCCACTTT
TRBJ2-2 once TRBV9 TRBD2 CASSVVTSGLNTGELFF TGTGCCAGCAGCGTAGTCACTAGCGGGCTTAACACCGGGGAGCTGTTTTTT
TRBJ1-2 once TRBV6-5 TRBD1 CASSYWVTGGQNGYTF TGTGCCAGCAGTTACTGGGTCACAGGGGGCCAGAATGGCTACACCTTC
TRBJ2-5 - TRBV7-2 - CASSFAAAAGQETQYF TGTGCCAGCAGCTTCGCGGCGGCAGCCGGCCAAGAGACCCAGTACTTC
TRBJ1-1 - TRBV10-3 TRBD1 CAIRAFRDPGQGMNTEAFF TGTGCCATCAGGGCATTCCGAGATCCGGGACAGGGGATGAACACTGAAGCTTTCTTT
TRBJ1-3 once TRBV7-9 - CASSSNERLGNTIYF TGTGCCAGCAGCTCGAACGAGCGGCTTGGAAACACCATATATTTT
TRBJ2-5 - TRBV5-4 TRBD1 CASSLGGQGFETQYF TGTGCCAGCAGTTTGGGGGGACAGGGATTTGAGACCCAGTACTTC
TRBJ2-1 once TRBV9 - CASSDADFKQFF TGTGCCAGCAGCGATGCGGATTTCAAGCAGTTCTTC
TRBJ2-1 - TRBV19 - CASRDTGFYNEQFF TGTGCCAGTAGGGACACGGGATTCTACAATGAGCAGTTCTTC
TRBJ2-7 once TRBV5-1 - CASSLGGGPNEQYF TGCGCCAGCAGCTTGGGGGGCGGACCTAACGAGCAGTACTTC
TRBJ1-1 once TRBV7-2 - CASSFPRSGAFF TGTGCCAGCAGCTTTCCCAGAAGCGGAGCTTTCTTT
TRBJ1-4 - TRBV6-5 - CASSSGVEKLFF TGTGCCAGCAGTTCCGGAGTTGAAAAACTGTTTTTT
TRBJ1-4 - TRBV2 - CASTQAHRNNEKLFF TGTGCCAGCACCCAAGCCCACAGAAATAATGAAAAACTGTTTTTT
TRBJ1-5 few TRBV30 - CAWSVRDVNQPQHF TGTGCCTGGAGTGTCCGGGATGTGAATCAGCCCCAGCATTTT
TRBJ1-1 - TRBV6-1 - CASRNSYTEAFF TGTGCCAGCAGGAATTCATACACTGAAGCTTTCTTT
TRBJ2-5 - TRBV29-1 TRBD1 CSVATGGEETQYF TGCAGCGTTGCCACAGGGGGTGAAGAGACCCAGTACTTC
TRBJ2-7 - TRBV18 - CASSPPFRTYEQYF TGTGCCAGCTCACCACCCTTCAGAACCTACGAGCAGTACTTC
TRBJ1-1 - TRBV5-6 - CASSLGSEAFF TGTGCCAGCAGCTTGGGGAGTGAAGCTTTCTTT
TRBJ1-2 - TRBV29-1 - CSVEESVGGYTF TGCAGCGTTGAAGAGTCGGTTGGCGGCTACACCTTC
TRBJ1-1 - TRBV4-2 TRBD1 CASSSRTGLNTEAFF TGTGCCAGCAGCTCGCGGACAGGTTTGAACACTGAAGCTTTCTTT
TRBJ1-2 few TRBV9 TRBD1 CASNALGQRGKGYTF TGTGCCAGCAACGCTCTGGGACAGCGAGGAAAGGGCTACACCTTC
TRBJ2-5 - TRBV15 TRBD1 CATSRGVTGGRETQYF TGTGCCACCAGCAGAGGGGTGACAGGGGGAAGAGAGACCCAGTACTTC
TRBJ1-1 - TRBV5-1 - CASSLLQENTEAFF TGCGCCAGCAGCTTGCTGCAGGAGAACACTGAAGCTTTCTTT